This T cell receptor beta chain comes out of a study of technical replicates of blood from a handful of donors. Trimming left V 0 bases short and J 0 bases short, with 8 bases between. Looked up from germline, CDR1 is LNHNV and CDR2 is YYDKDF (reference sequence). This CDR3 is 16 amino acids long. Sequencing was performed with immunoSEQ multiplex PCR; in TCRdb, only in-frame clones are kept and a portion is missing. The table has around 80,000 clones, about 92% seen once. The specimen sequenced was T cells isolated from PBMCs. The TCR comes from a human donor in good health. This sequence joins TRBV15 and TRBJ1-4; unclear D gene. This CDR3 reads CATSRDWGATNEKLFF. The CDR3, as DNA: TGTGCCACCAGCAGAGATTGGGGAGCAACTAATGAAAAACTGTTTTTT. The entire variable domain, with the rest obtained from reference TRBV15 and TRBJ1-4, is as follows: DAMVIQNPRYQVTQFGKPVTLSCSQTLNHNVMYWYQQKSSQAPKLLFHYYDKDFNNEADTPDNFQSRRPNTSFCFLDIRSPGLGDTAMYLCATSRDWGATNEKLFFGSGTQLSVL.